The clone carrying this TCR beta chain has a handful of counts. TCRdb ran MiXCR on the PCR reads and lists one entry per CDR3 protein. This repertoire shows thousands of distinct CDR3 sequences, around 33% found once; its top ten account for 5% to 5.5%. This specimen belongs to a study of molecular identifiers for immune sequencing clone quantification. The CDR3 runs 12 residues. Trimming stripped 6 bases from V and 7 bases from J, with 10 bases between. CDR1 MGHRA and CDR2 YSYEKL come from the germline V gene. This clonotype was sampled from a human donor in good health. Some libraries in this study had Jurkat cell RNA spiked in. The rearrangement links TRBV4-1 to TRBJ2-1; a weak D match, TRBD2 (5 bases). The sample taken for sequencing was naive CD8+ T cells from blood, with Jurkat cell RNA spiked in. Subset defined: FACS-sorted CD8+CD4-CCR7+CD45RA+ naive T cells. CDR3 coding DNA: TGCGCCAGCAGTTACAGCGGAAATGAGCAGTTCTTC. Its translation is CASSYSGNEQFF.